These T cell receptor beta chains were read from a single sample in a study of spatial heterogeneity in lung cancer. Via MiXCR, TCRdb re-called the 5' RACE reads, giving one row per CDR3 protein. Of about 38,000 distinct CDR3 sequences in the sample, 7.5% to 8% were seen once. The sample here was PBMCs, taken at surgery. Source of these receptors: a male donor with early-stage non-small cell lung cancer. Both conserved end residues are part of each CDR3. A D gene is named only where the DNA matches it firmly. Clone size appears in some rows only: once, few, many, or a class for an expanded clone.

v_gene	d_gene	j_gene	abundance	CDR3nt	CDR3aa
TRBV24-1	TRBD1	TRBJ1-4	many	TGTGCCACCAGTGACCCGGGACAGGGTGATGAAAAACTGTTTTTT	CATSDPGQGDEKLFF
TRBV27	NA	TRBJ1-1	NA	TGTGCCAGCAGTTTATACGGGGCGCTCACTGAAGCTTTCTTT	CASSLYGALTEAFF
TRBV7-9	TRBD1	TRBJ1-2	few	TGTGCCAGCAGCCAGCCCGGGACAGGGTTTTATGGCTACACCTTC	CASSQPGTGFYGYTF
TRBV20-1	NA	TRBJ2-1	NA	TGCAGTGCGCCTATTGTGAGCGGTGAGCAGTTCTTC	CSAPIVSGEQFF
TRBV7-2	TRBD2	TRBJ2-5	NA	TGTGCCAGCAGCTTCGGACGGACTAGCGGGAATCAAGAGACCCAGTACTTC	CASSFGRTSGNQETQYF
TRBV12-3/TRBV12-4	NA	TRBJ2-2	many	TGTGCCAGCAGTTTAAGGGACCCCCGTTTAGCCACCGGGGAGCTGTTTTTT	CASSLRDPRLATGELFF
TRBV29-1	TRBD1	TRBJ1-1	many	TGCAGCGGCGACAGGGCTTCGGGCACTGAAGCTTTCTTT	CSGDRASGTEAFF
TRBV6-1	TRBD1	TRBJ2-1	many	TGTGCCAGCATCAGACCGGGACAGTGGAATGAGCAGTTCTTC	CASIRPGQWNEQFF
TRBV30	NA	TRBJ1-5	many	TGTGCCTGGAGTTTACAGTCCTTTGGGAATCAGCCCCAGCATTTT	CAWSLQSFGNQPQHF
TRBV29-1	NA	TRBJ2-5	NA	TGCAGCAATGCCGAACCTAGCGGAGGGGGGACCCAGTACTTC	CSNAEPSGGGTQYF
TRBV6-2/TRBV6-3	TRBD1	TRBJ1-1	many	TGTGCCAGCAGTCCCACAGGGGCAGTCACTGAAGCTTTCTTT	CASSPTGAVTEAFF
TRBV4-1	TRBD1	TRBJ1-6	NA	TGCGCCAGCAGCCAAGTTCTGGACAGGGGTTTCTCACCCCTCCACTTT	CASSQVLDRGFSPLHF
TRBV12-3/TRBV12-4	TRBD2	TRBJ2-1	few	TGTGCCAGCAGTTATTCGACTAGCTGGAGCTCCTACAATGAGCAGTTCTTC	CASSYSTSWSSYNEQFF
TRBV10-3	NA	TRBJ1-1	many	TGTGCCATCAGTGGAGGGCGGTGGAACACTGAAGCTTTCTTT	CAISGGRWNTEAFF
TRBV6-5	NA	TRBJ1-5	few	TGTGCCAGCAGTTCCCGGGGCGGCAATCAGCCCCAGCATTTT	CASSSRGGNQPQHF
TRBV7-2	NA	TRBJ2-7	many	TGTGCCAGCAGCTTAAGTGGGGACTCCTCCTACGAGCAGTACTTC	CASSLSGDSSYEQYF
TRBV14	TRBD2	TRBJ2-2	NA	TGTGCCAGCAGCCACCTACTAGCGGGGGGGCGACTCACCGGGGAGCTGTTTTTT	CASSHLLAGGRLTGELFF
TRBV2	NA	TRBJ1-1	many	TGTGCCAGCAAATTAGGGGGGGCCAATATGAACACTGAAGCTTTCTTT	CASKLGGANMNTEAFF
TRBV5-1	TRBD2	TRBJ2-5	few	TGCGCCAGCAGCTTGTGGGCATCGGGACTAGCGGGCCCAGAGACCCAGTACTTC	CASSLWASGLAGPETQYF
TRBV2	NA	TRBJ2-2	many	TGTGCCAGTGGTGGGGGCGCGGGCTACACCGGGGAGCTGTTTTTT	CASGGGAGYTGELFF
TRBV3-1	NA	TRBJ1-1	many	TGTGCCAGCAGCCAAGATCGCGGGAATATCGTAAGCACTGAAGCTTTCTTT	CASSQDRGNIVSTEAFF
TRBV28	NA	TRBJ2-1	few	TGTGCCAGCAGTTTGGGCAGTCTCTCCTACAATGAGCAGTTCTTC	CASSLGSLSYNEQFF
TRBV10-3	NA	TRBJ2-5	few	TGTGCCATCAGTGACGACAGCTACCAAGAGACCCAGTACTTC	CAISDDSYQETQYF
TRBV30	NA	TRBJ1-5	few	TGTGCCTGGAGTAACAGGGCAGGGGATCAGCCCCAGCATTTT	CAWSNRAGDQPQHF
TRBV6-2/TRBV6-3	NA	TRBJ2-7	few	TGTGCCAGCAGTTACTCTCGGACTCAAAGCTCCTACGAGCAGTACTTC	CASSYSRTQSSYEQYF
TRBV2	NA	TRBJ2-3	NA	TGTGCCAGCATTCGGGAGTACGGCACAGATACGCAGTATTTT	CASIREYGTDTQYF
TRBV5-1	NA	TRBJ2-3	many	TGCGCCAGCAGCTTGATGGGGAGCACAGATACGCAGTATTTT	CASSLMGSTDTQYF
TRBV7-8	NA	TRBJ1-1	many	TGTGCCAGCAGCTTAGAAGGAAACAGGCTCGGCACTGAAGCTTTCTTT	CASSLEGNRLGTEAFF
TRBV7-9	NA	TRBJ1-1	NA	TGTGCCAGCAGCTTACAGGGGACGAACACTGAAGCTCTCTTT	CASSLQGTNTEALF
TRBV6-5	NA	TRBJ2-1	many	TGTGCCAGCAGCGAAAACAGCCGGGGAATCAGCAATGAGCAGTTCTTC	CASSENSRGISNEQFF
TRBV6-6	TRBD1	TRBJ2-7	many	TGTGCCAGCAGTTACCCGGGACAGTTCTCGACCTACGAGCAGTACTTC	CASSYPGQFSTYEQYF
TRBV7-2	NA	TRBJ2-3	medium-sized	TGTGCCAGCAGCTTTGTCCAGGCGAGCACAGATACGCAGTATTTT	CASSFVQASTDTQYF
TRBV11-2	TRBD1	TRBJ2-1	many	TGTGCCAGCAGCACCCGGACAGGGACCACCTACAATGAGCAGTTCTTC	CASSTRTGTTYNEQFF
TRBV7-9	NA	TRBJ2-5	few	TGTGCCAGCAGCACCCGACAGCAGGGAATCCTACAAGAGACCCAGTACTTC	CASSTRQQGILQETQYF
TRBV7-3	TRBD1	TRBJ2-1	many	TGTGCCAGCAGCCTGGACAGGATAAACGATGAGCAGTTCTTC	CASSLDRINDEQFF
TRBV7-8	NA	TRBJ2-1	NA	TGTGCCAGCAGCCTCGGGTCCGAGCGGTGGAGCTCCTACAATGAGCAGTTCTTC	CASSLGSERWSSYNEQFF
TRBV12-3/TRBV12-4	NA	TRBJ2-4	many	TGTGCCAGCAGTTTCCTAAGGGGAGACATTCAGTACTTC	CASSFLRGDIQYF
TRBV10-3	NA	TRBJ1-1	many	TGTGCCATCAGTGCACAGGGTGGGGGCACTGAAGCTTTCTTT	CAISAQGGGTEAFF
TRBV6-5	NA	TRBJ2-7	many	TGTGCCAGCAACCGAGACAGGTCCCACGAGCAGTACTTC	CASNRDRSHEQYF
TRBV7-3	NA	TRBJ2-5	many	TGTGCCAGCAGCCTCAGGGAACAAGAGACCCAGTACTTC	CASSLREQETQYF
TRBV7-3	TRBD1	TRBJ2-2	NA	TGTGCCAGCAGCTTACAGGGGGCGACCACCGGGGAGCTGTTTTTT	CASSLQGATTGELFF
TRBV5-8	TRBD1	TRBJ1-4	NA	TGTGCCAGCAGCAGAGGGGACAGAGATGAAAAACTGTTTTTT	CASSRGDRDEKLFF
TRBV6-5	NA	TRBJ2-7	many	TGTGCCAGCACCATTGGCGGGACAACCTACGAGCAGTACTTC	CASTIGGTTYEQYF
TRBV12-3/TRBV12-4	NA	TRBJ1-2	few	TGTGCCAGCAGTTTCGCCGGGAGTGGCTACACCTTC	CASSFAGSGYTF
TRBV18	NA	TRBJ1-1	many	TGTGCCAGCTCACCCGACACTGAAGCTTTCTTT	CASSPDTEAFF
TRBV7-3	NA	TRBJ1-1	NA	TGTGCCAGCAGCTTAACGGCAGACCCGGATACTGAAGCTTTCTTT	CASSLTADPDTEAFF
TRBV21-1	NA	TRBJ1-2	few	TGTGCCAGCAGCCTCGACCAAGGTCGGGGCTACACCTTC	CASSLDQGRGYTF
TRBV7-9	NA	TRBJ2-5	few	TGTGCCAGCAGCTTAGTTAGTCACCTCCAAGAGACCCAGTACTTC	CASSLVSHLQETQYF
TRBV6-6	NA	TRBJ2-5	few	TGTGCCAGCAGTAACCAAATGGGTTACCAAGAGACCCAGTACTTC	CASSNQMGYQETQYF
TRBV7-8	NA	TRBJ1-5	many	TGTGCCAGCAGCTTATTTTCAAGCCCTAGCAATCAGCCCCAGCATTTT	CASSLFSSPSNQPQHF
TRBV12-3/TRBV12-4	TRBD1	TRBJ1-2	many	TGTGCCAGCAGTTTTGGGACAGACACCTATGGCTACACCTTC	CASSFGTDTYGYTF
TRBV20-1	TRBD1	TRBJ1-2	many	TGCAGTGCTCCGACCACGGACAGGGGGCGCAGGGACTACTATGGCTACACCTTC	CSAPTTDRGRRDYYGYTF
TRBV4-2	TRBD2	TRBJ2-7	many	TGTGCCAGCAGCCAAGATTGGGCTAGCGGGGGGTGGGACGAGCAGTACTTC	CASSQDWASGGWDEQYF
TRBV5-1	TRBD2	TRBJ2-2	many	TGCGCCAGCAGATTGATGGGAGGGAAGGCCGGGGAGCTGTTTTTT	CASRLMGGKAGELFF
TRBV10-3	NA	TRBJ1-1	many	TGTGCCATCAGTGAAGAAATCCTGAACACTGAAGCTTTCTTT	CAISEEILNTEAFF
TRBV27	NA	TRBJ2-7	NA	TGTGCCAGCAAGACCGCAAGCGGGTCGATTTACGAGCAGTACTTC	CASKTASGSIYEQYF
TRBV6-2/TRBV6-3	NA	TRBJ2-7	few	TGTGCCAGCAGTTACTCTAATCGTCGAGAGCAGTACTTC	CASSYSNRREQYF
TRBV12-3/TRBV12-4	TRBD1	TRBJ2-7	few	TGTGCCAGCAGTGCGTGGGACAGGGTCCACGAGCAGTACTTC	CASSAWDRVHEQYF
TRBV5-6	NA	TRBJ2-7	few	TGTGCCAGCAGCTGGAGGAGGCCCTCCTACGAGCAGTACTTC	CASSWRRPSYEQYF
TRBV7-2	TRBD2	TRBJ2-3	few	TGTGCCAGCAGCTTAGTGCCTAGCGGATTCAACCGCCGTCGCACAGATACGCAGTATTTT	CASSLVPSGFNRRRTDTQYF